This TCR beta chain was captured in a study of blood T cell repertoires in COVID-19. Turning to the study itself: T cells, B-cell-depleted T cells, or PBMCs provided the cDNA or gDNA that served as material.

Clones were read by immunoSEQ multiplex PCR, and TCRdb kept only the in-frame ones, dropping some. The data show almost 250,000 clones, almost 85% seen once. The receptor was isolated from a woman in her forties or fifties with acute COVID-19. Sequencing was carried out using PBMCs or T cells enriched from blood (not recorded which).

The CDR3 protein is CASSRMPGQGNEKLFF. For the CDR3, the DNA is TGCGCCAGCAGCCGTATGCCGGGACAGGGAAATGAAAAACTGTTTTTT. J is TRBJ1-4 and V is TRBV4-3; TRBD1 aligns across 9 bases. This CDR3 region has 16 residues. The ends lost 4 bases at V and 5 bases at J; junction bases unmatched: 8. CDR1 is LGHNA, CDR2 YSLEER, per germline.